These 25 T cell receptor beta chains share one sample of origin, sequenced in a study of blood T cell repertoires in COVID-19 (dated by TCRdb to between 2020 and 2021). Library creation used the immunoSEQ multiplex PCR assay. The table comes from immuneACCESS by way of TCRdb, which keeps in-frame sequences with V and J called. Part of the clones is missing from these tables; in studies checked, under half for an unresolved V gene and the rest for unknown reasons. The sample has about 59,000 clones on record, roughly 70% of them singletons. The ten largest clones add up to over 11% of the sample. Sample: peripheral blood. The receptors originated from a woman in her 70s with acute or convalescent COVID-19.

CDR3: CASSLAGFTGTMNTEAFF. The CDR3 DNA sequence: TGTGCCAGCAGCTTAGCTGGATTCACAGGGACCATGAACACTGAAGCTTTCTTT. The chain couples TRBV7-8 to TRBJ1-1; possible D gene TRBD1, 6 bases. The V end was cut by 0 bases, the J end by 0 bases, with 17 bases between. There are 18 residues in the CDR3. CDR1 and CDR2 (germline): SGHVS, FQNEAQ.

In the case of this clone: Other DNA sequences of this sample code for an identical CDR3. The rearrangement joins TRBV7-9 to TRBJ1-5; 8 nucleotides match TRBD1. The CDR3 spans 16 residues. The ends lost 5 bases at V and 3 bases at J; junction bases unmatched: 9. From germline, CDR1 is SEHNR and CDR2 FQNEAQ (reference sequence). The CDR3 sequence is CASSRGQGADNQPQHF. The CDR3 nucleotides are TGTGCCAGCAGCCGCGGGCAGGGGGCAGACAATCAGCCCCAGCATTTT.

This clone was detected once. The chain is built from TRBV15 and TRBJ2-7; 8 bases are shared with TRBD2. Germline-derived CDR1 and CDR2 are LNHNV and YYDKDF (reference sequence). The CDR3 runs to 14 residues. V shed 0 bases, J shed 6 bases, and the junction held 4 bases outside the gene matches. The CDR3 protein is CATSRETGRGEQYV. The CDR3 nucleotides are TGTGCCACCAGCAGAGAGACCGGGAGGGGCGAGCAGTACGTC.

This sequence joins TRBV4-1 and TRBJ1-1; perhaps TRBD1 as D (5 bases). Germline V gene lookup returns CDR1 MGHRA and CDR2 YSYEKL. The CDR3 runs 14 residues. Trimming removed 4 bases from V and 2 bases from J, with 11 bases in between. CDR3 residues: CASSPRQFNTEAFF. The CDR3 DNA is TGCGCCAGCAGCCCGCGACAGTTCAACACTGAAGCTTTCTTT.

CDR3 in amino acids: CASSPLSPQRGGAKNIQYF. CDR3 nucleotides: TGTGCCAGCAGTCCCTTATCCCCACAGCGGGGGGGAGCCAAAAACATTCAGTACTTC. The chain recombines TRBV7-8 with TRBJ2-4; 10 nucleotides match TRBD2. V was pared by 6 bases and J by 0 bases, with 14 bases of the junction left unmatched. The CDR3 length is 19 residues. Germline V gene data show CDR1 as SGHVS and CDR2 as FQNEAQ. The variable domain in full, with the rest retrieved from reference TRBV7-8 and TRBJ2-4, is GAGVSQSPRYKVAKRGQDVALRCDPISGHVSLFWYQQALGQGPEFLTYFQNEAQLDKSGLPSDRFFAERPEGSVSTLKIQRTQQEDSAVYLCASSPLSPQRGGAKNIQYFGAGTRLSVL.

The chain employs TRBV5-5 and TRBJ1-2; tentative D call: TRBD1 (6 bases). The CDR3 runs to 14 residues. Trimming pared 1 base from V and 6 bases from J, leaving 13 bases between. Germline V CDR1 and CDR2: SGHKS, YYEKEE (reference sequence). The CDR3 nucleotides read TGTGCCAGCAGCTTGAGGACAGCCTCGGATGGCTACACCTTC. Translating it yields CASSLRTASDGYTF.

This clone was seen a handful of times. The rearrangement links TRBV30 to TRBJ1-1; 9 nucleotides match TRBD1. Germline V CDR1 and CDR2: GTSNPN, SVGIG (reference sequence). V shed 3 bases, J shed 1 base, and the junction held 3 bases outside the gene matches. The CDR3 extends over 14 amino acids. The chain's CDR3 is CAWSSDRGNTEAFF. The DNA for the CDR3 is TGTGCCTGGAGCTCGGACAGGGGGAACACTGAAGCTTTCTTT.

The gene calls are TRBV5-4 and TRBJ2-5; D gene uncertain. Trimming removed 2 bases from V and 6 bases from J, with 17 bases in between. The CDR3 extends over 15 amino acids. Germline CDR1 is SGHNT and CDR2 is YYREEE (reference sequence). CDR3 nucleotides: TGTGCCAGCAGCTTCGATCGGAGTACCGCACAGACCCAGTACTTC. It specifies CASSFDRSTAQTQYF.

This chain joins TRBV6-5 and TRBJ1-1; the D is unclear. This CDR3 has 12 residues. V lost 10 bases and J 0 bases, leaving 9 bases between the germline ends. The germline V gene encodes CDR1 MNHEY and CDR2 SVGAGI. Written as DNA, the CDR3 is TGTGCCACCGGAGGTATGAACACTGAAGCTTTCTTT. It specifies CATGGMNTEAFF.

The rearrangement joins TRBV11-1 to TRBJ1-2; 7 bases line up with TRBD1. V dropped 5 bases and J dropped 2; count of bases not matched to a gene: 8. The germline gives CDR1 SGHAT, CDR2 FQDESV (reference sequence). The CDR3 covers 15 residues. This CDR3 is CASSLVQTGNYGYTF. For the CDR3, the DNA is TGTGCCAGCAGCCTCGTTCAGACAGGGAACTATGGCTACACCTTC.

The rearrangement links TRBV7-6 to TRBJ1-5, with 10 bases lining up with TRBD1. The germline CDR1 and CDR2 sequences are SGHVS and FNYEAQ. The trim removed 5 bases at V and 6 bases at J, leaving 7 bases unmatched. This CDR3 comprises 15 residues. CDR3 region: CASSREGQGRQPQHF. The DNA for the CDR3 is TGTGCCAGCAGCCGCGAGGGACAGGGGCGTCAGCCCCAGCATTTT.

This clone was observed a few times. The CDR3 sequence: CASSLGQNRGQPQHF. CDR3 DNA sequence: TGTGCCAGCAGCTTAGGACAGAATAGGGGTCAGCCCCAGCATTTT. This chain uses TRBV7-2 with TRBJ1-5; D is perhaps TRBD1 (5 bases). The CDR3 is made up of 15 amino acids. V shed 1 base and J shed 6 bases, with 13 bases lying between them. Germline lookup yields CDR1 SGHTA and CDR2 FQGNSA.

The chain employs TRBV9 and TRBJ2-3; D unclear. CDR3 length: 12 residues. Trimming took off 4 bases at V and 6 bases at J, with 9 bases between the two ends. The V gene's germline CDR1 is SGDLS and CDR2 YYNGEE. The CDR3 sequence is CASSPSADTQYF. For the CDR3, the DNA is TGTGCCAGCAGCCCCTCTGCGGATACGCAGTATTTT. Full variable domain (missing parts from reference TRBV9 and TRBJ2-3): DSGVTQTPKHLITATGQRVTLRCSPRSGDLSVYWYQQSLDQGLQFLIQYYNGEERAKGNILERFSAQQFPDLHSELNLSSLELGDSALYFCASSPSADTQYFGPGTRLTVL.

J is TRBJ2-3 and V is TRBV7-3; 8 bases line up with TRBD2. The germline CDR1 and CDR2 sequences are SGHTA and FQGTGA. The CDR3 is made up of 14 amino acids. The trim removed 3 bases at V and 5 bases at J, leaving 4 bases unmatched. CDR3 sequence reads: CASSLAGGLDTQYF. The DNA for the CDR3 is TGTGCCAGCAGCTTGGCGGGGGGATTAGATACGCAGTATTTT.

CDR3 DNA: TGTGCCAGCAGTTACTCGAGGACAGGGAAAAACATTCAGTACTTC. Translated: CASSYSRTGKNIQYF. This chain connects TRBV6-5 to TRBJ2-4; 8 bases match TRBD1. This CDR3 spans 15 amino acids. Germline loops: CDR1 MNHEY, CDR2 SVGAGI. V was clipped by 0 bases and J by 4 bases; unmatched bases: 2.

The sample holds one count of this clone. The junction departs from the called germline gene at one end, perhaps through a read error. The chain has TRBV29-1 and TRBJ1-2; TRBD1 matches 7 bases. CDR1 and CDR2 (germline): SQVTM, ANQGSEA. The CDR3 has 8 residues. The CDR3 here is CSVEGTGF. CDR3 sequence (DNA): TGCAGCGTTGAAGGGACAGGCTTC.

The chain couples TRBV5-1 to TRBJ1-4; TRBD1 agrees at 7 bases. CDR1 and CDR2 (germline): SGHRS, YFSETQ. The CDR3 is 16 amino acids. Trimming took 3 bases from V and 4 from J; bases not matched to a gene: 9. CDR3 residues: CASSSRPGQFNEKLFF. CDR3 DNA: TGCGCCAGCAGCTCACGGCCGGGACAGTTTAATGAAAAACTGTTTTTT.

This clone is a singleton in its sample. The chain is built from TRBV19 and TRBJ1-5; D is possibly TRBD1 (5 bases). The V and J ends lost 10 bases and 5 bases respectively, with 18 bases between them. In germline, CDR1 is LNHDA, CDR2 SQIVND (reference sequence). The CDR3 extends over 14 amino acids. This CDR3 is CATSVDSAYQPQHF. The CDR3 DNA is TGTGCCACCTCGGTCGACAGTGCATATCAGCCCCAGCATTTT.

The CDR3 coding sequence is TGTGCCAGCATTTGGACAGGGGATAGCAATCAGCCCCAGCATTTT. Translation gives CASIWTGDSNQPQHF. This chain connects TRBV6-5 to TRBJ1-5; the match to TRBD1 covers 9 bases. CDR1 is MNHEY, CDR2 SVGAGI, per germline. After removal of 7 bases from V and 0 bases from J, the junction contained 4 bases not matched to a gene. This CDR3 is 15 amino acids long.

This chain joins TRBV18 and TRBJ1-2, with 9 bases that match TRBD1. Germline V gene lookup returns CDR1 KGHSH and CDR2 LQKENI. This CDR3 region has 16 residues. The V segment lost 3 bases and the J segment 5 bases; nucleotides outside the gene matches: 10. In DNA form, the CDR3 reads TGTGCCAGCTCACCCCCGCTCCCGGACAGGGGATATGGCTACACCTTC. This gives the protein CASSPPLPDRGYGYTF.

This clone was counted at least ten times. The V and J genes are TRBV3-1 (or the pseudogene TRBV3-2) and TRBJ2-1; a possible D gene is TRBD1 (6 bases). CDR3 length equals 15 residues. The V end lost 0 bases, the J end lost 6 bases, and 12 bases lay between the germline ends. The germline V gene has CDR1 LGHDT and CDR2 YNNKEL (reference sequence). The CDR3 region has the DNA TGTGCCAGCAGCCAAGAAGGGCAGGGGACCAATGAGCAGTTCTTC. The encoded protein is CASSQEGQGTNEQFF.

This rearrangement joins TRBV19 to TRBJ1-1; TRBD1 aligns across 8 bases. J gave up 1 base and V 4 bases, and 5 bases lay outside the gene matches. Germline V lookup: CDR1 LNHDA, CDR2 SQIVND (reference sequence). There are 15 residues in the CDR3. The CDR3 here is CASSTPDRGNTEAFF. The CDR3 DNA reads as TGTGCCAGTAGTACCCCCGACAGGGGGAACACTGAAGCTTTCTTT.

This clone appeared once. The rearrangement links TRBV7-9 to TRBJ1-1, with 9 bases matching TRBD1. Trimming took 5 bases from V and 1 from J; bases not matched to a gene: 5. The CDR3 totals 15 residues. The V gene's germline CDR1 is SEHNR and CDR2 FQNEAQ (reference sequence). The CDR3 DNA reads TGTGCCAGCAGCGTACAGGGGGCGGCGAACACTGAAGCTTTCTTT. Its protein product is CASSVQGAANTEAFF.

This rearrangement joins TRBV19 to TRBJ2-1, with no clear D. Trimming cost V 7 bases and J 6 bases, with 7 bases left between them. The CDR3 has 11 amino acids. Germline values: CDR1 LNHDA, CDR2 SQIVND (reference sequence). The CDR3 coding sequence is TGTGCCAGTAAGGAGCGCAATGAGCAGTTCTTC. Translation gives CASKERNEQFF.

The chain carries TRBV6-5 and TRBJ2-2; perhaps TRBD2 as D (7 bases). Trimming took 2 bases from V and 4 from J, leaving 14 bases between them. This CDR3 contains 16 residues. Germline V lookup: CDR1 MNHEY, CDR2 SVGAGI. The CDR3 sequence is CASSYHGGRPTGELFF. In DNA, the CDR3 is TGTGCCAGCAGTTACCACGGGGGGCGTCCCACCGGGGAGCTGTTTTTT.